This TCR beta chain was sequenced during a study of identical twins. Regarding the study as a whole: Cross-sectional statistical analysis was relied on for the conclusions, without the same donors being followed. Zero-insertion analyses might be partly confounded by invariant T cells like MAIT and iNKT. Abundant beta clonotypes from cord blood had fewer insertions, unlike memory repertoires, which showed none.

About this clonotype itself: No antigen is known for it.

TCRdb re-analysed the 5' RACE reads in MiXCR, keeping a single row per CDR3 protein. Here the sample spans 1.5 million or so distinct CDR3 sequences, roughly 35% being singletons. The receptor comes from a newborn girl in good health. Sequencing was performed on cord blood.

The CDR3 DNA is TGCGCCAGCAGTGAGTCCGTCTATCAAGAGACCCAGTACTTC. This gives the protein CASSESVYQETQYF. This chain connects TRBV10-2 to TRBJ2-5, with D unclear. V lost 0 bases to trimming and J lost 2 bases, with 7 bases between them. The V gene's germline CDR1 is WSHSY and CDR2 SAAADI. This CDR3 spans 14 amino acids.